This TCR beta chain comes out of a study of identifying expanded T cells in peripheral blood (dated by TCRdb to about 2019). General notes on the study: Separate aliquots of the same genomic DNA pool were sequenced to produce technical replicates, and four replicates were compared in pairs.

V lost 3 bases and J lost 5 bases, and the count of bases not matched to a germline gene is 1. The CDR3 measures 14 amino acids from cysteine to phenylalanine. The CDR3 DNA has 42 bases and is translated from base 1. CDR1 and CDR2, looked up from the germline V gene, are MGHRA and YSYEKL. No immune events such as infections were documented for the healthy donors during the collection period. To calibrate time-dependent variance in a beta-binomial model of T-cell clone differential abundance, blood repertoires from healthy donors were used as a training cohort. The training cohort was composed of some ten healthy donors, 3 female and 7 male. The donors were between roughly 25 and 65 years old, with an average age of around 42 years. Whole blood, obtained from a commercial supplier, was collected from each healthy donor at three time points spaced approximately two weeks apart. Genomic DNA was extracted from unsorted whole blood for immunosequencing.

TCRbeta CDR3 regions were profiled by bias-controlled multiplex PCR amplification of genomic DNA with the immunoSEQ Assay. The authors' analysis ran thus. To quantify the absolute abundance of each unique TCRbeta CDR3 region, the sequences were collapsed and filtered. Differential abundance was tested with a binomial (Fisher-equivalent) model and with a beta-binomial model adding time-dependent variance fitted from healthy donors. Any clone with fewer than 5 combined templates was excluded, and a clone was called differentially abundant if its Benjamini-Hochberg FDR was below 0.01. In the beta-binomial model, variance was expressed as a function of the total template count across the two samples, in the form v = (b*log(k)+a)^2. Drawn from immuneACCESS, this table holds only the in-frame rearrangements with V and J called that TCRdb kept. Clones are partly lost; checked studies trace under half to an unresolved V gene and leave the rest unexplained. V and J calls and clone size follow that table, whereas D and trimming were derived from the DNA. Across this sample there are roughly 120,000 clones, with 88% seen only once. Jointly, the top ten make up under 9% of the sample.

This clone was seen only a few times. Its specific antigen is unknown. Base qualities are not recorded, but no much larger clone differs from it by a single base. What the work shows at the level of the full study, not this receptor alone: In all healthy donors, the variance in clone template counts between samples taken two weeks apart rose significantly as total template count increased. The authors expected biological variance in healthy repertoires might increase further over much longer intervals such as months to years. Across all healthy-donor time intervals, the beta-binomial model significantly cut both the number of clones called differentially abundant and the false-positive rate. Between technical replicates the binomial model flagged approximately 1.2 differentially abundant clones, whereas over around 2 weeks the binomial model flagged about 15 and over about 4 weeks roughly 20.

Sequencing input: blood. The V and J genes are TRBV4-1 and TRBJ2-7, with 13 bases in between that match TRBD2. This sequence was found in a person between 18 and 75 years old in good health. The CDR3 is CASSQGLAGNEQYF. The sequenced DNA: TGCGCCAGCAGCCAGGGACTAGCGGGAAACGAGCAGTACTTC.